This T cell receptor (beta chain) emerged from a study of beta chain features in type 1 diabetes (dated by TCRdb to about 2018). For the study in its entirety: No differences in mean age, gender distribution, total cell number or subset yield were found between patients and healthy donors. A total of 107,917,701 sorted cells were examined across all samples, and a strong correlation was observed between cell number per subset and RNA yield. Naive and central memory subsets were obtained from all 30 or so donors, but regulatory and stem cell-like memory subsets were isolated from only 8 patients and roughly 8 healthy donors. The study compared the TCRB repertoires of sorted circulating CD4+ T cell subsets in recently diagnosed type 1 diabetes patients with those in matched healthy donors. The full study reports these points: Only small numbers of individuals were included in the HLA sub-analyses, which left unresolved whether HLA type had any influence on TCRB rearrangement. Naive, central memory and regulatory TCRB repertoires appeared more similar among patients than among healthy donors. A moderate but significant shortening of TCRB CDR3 length was observed in type 1 diabetes patients in all four CD4+ subsets. PCR might favor shorter templates, but patient and control samples were amplified and corrected together, so any skew would affect both groups equally. Sequencing cDNA rather than genomic DNA could over-represent highly expressing activated cells, although activation and CD3 levels did not differ between groups. Fewer insertions and more nucleotide deletions at VDJ recombination sites were observed in patients with type 1 diabetes, implying thymic rearrangement abnormalities.

From each donor, a single peripheral blood sample of approximately 120 mL on average was drawn into heparinised tubes. Naive, central memory, regulatory and stem cell-like memory CD4+ T cells were sorted on a BD FACSAria II using a panel including CD45RO, CCR7, CD25, CD127, CD95 and CD27. Purity was above 95% for every sorted population. Right away, PBMCs were isolated by Lymphoprep density gradient centrifugation and were stained directly, with no culture step. So that batch effects would be minimized, each experiment stained and sorted samples in pairs, pairing one healthy donor with one patient. The High Capacity cDNA Reverse Transcription Kit was used to reverse transcribe all of the isolated RNA, meaning that expressed TCRB transcripts were what got sequenced. Deep immunoSEQ sequencing was performed on naive, central memory and regulatory T cell samples, with an average of around 3.4 million total reads per sample. After sorted cells were lysed in RLT buffer, RNA was extracted with DNase-treated RNeasy Micro or Mini kits, with the choice depending on cell number. To prevent cross-contamination, each cell subset was processed individually, whereas patient and healthy donor samples were processed jointly. TCRB sequences were amplified from cDNA with the immunoSEQ multiplex PCR, producing 87-bp fragments spanning the CDR3 region. Amplicons were sequenced on the Illumina HiSeq platform. The authors processed their data as follows. Synthetic template baselines were used to correct PCR bias computationally, reads within Hamming distance 2 were collapsed together, and singletons that could not be merged were discarded. By aligning reads against IMGT, V, D and J genes, CDR3 length, and insertions or deletions at six rearrangement sites were assigned. Within each subset, clonotype counts were normalized to sorted cell number, after which true diversity and Gini coefficients were computed with the tcR R package. The overlap coefficient, calculated on TCRB nucleotide sequences, was used to measure repertoire sharing. As stored in TCRdb, this immuneACCESS dataset retains in-frame rearrangements with V and J assigned. A fraction of the clones does not appear; measured against another copy, unresolved V genes explain less than half of the discrepancy, and the remainder lacks a known reason. That table is the source of V, J and clone size, and D and trimming were worked out from the DNA. The sample contains under 200,000 clones, around 8.5% of them found a single time. Of the sample, 0.55% to 0.75% is held by the ten largest clones.

This clone has just a few counts. Its antigen has not been determined. Per-nucleotide qualities are absent, and no much larger clonotype sits a single base away. Via the germline V gene, CDR1 is SGHRS and CDR2 YFSETQ. The CDR3 runs 14 residues from the cysteine to the phenylalanine. Just the 42-base CDR3 DNA is kept, in frame starting at base 1. V loses 0 bases of germline sequence and J loses 7 bases, and the interval between the two ends is 13 bases. This TCR was sampled from a man between 18 and 29 years old in good health. Sample: central memory CD4+ T cells from blood. The chain is encoded by TRBV5-1 joined to TRBJ1-2, with a tentative D gene TRBD1 over 5 matching bases. The sequenced DNA is TGCGCCAGCAGCTTGGGGGGCCCAGAGTCTGGCTACACCTTC. It encodes CASSLGGPESGYTF.